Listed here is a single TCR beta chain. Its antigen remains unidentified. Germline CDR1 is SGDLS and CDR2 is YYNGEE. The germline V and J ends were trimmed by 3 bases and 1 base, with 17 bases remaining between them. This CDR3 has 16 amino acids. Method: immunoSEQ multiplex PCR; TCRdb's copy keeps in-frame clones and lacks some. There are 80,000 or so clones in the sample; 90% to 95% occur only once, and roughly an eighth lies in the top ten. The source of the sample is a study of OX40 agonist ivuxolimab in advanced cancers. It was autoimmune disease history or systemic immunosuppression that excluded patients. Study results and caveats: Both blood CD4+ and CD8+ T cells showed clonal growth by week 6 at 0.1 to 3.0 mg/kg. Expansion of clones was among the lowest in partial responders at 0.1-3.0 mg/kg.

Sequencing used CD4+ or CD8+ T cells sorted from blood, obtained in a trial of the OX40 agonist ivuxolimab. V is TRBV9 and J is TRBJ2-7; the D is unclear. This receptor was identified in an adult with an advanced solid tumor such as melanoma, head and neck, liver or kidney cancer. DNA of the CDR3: TGTGCCAGCAGCGCCGGATTTGGGGAACGTTCCTACGAGCAGTACTTC. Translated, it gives CASSAGFGERSYEQYF.